These 27 T cell receptor beta chains share one sample of origin, sequenced in a study of blood T cell repertoires in COVID-19 (dated by TCRdb to about 2020). The method was the immunoSEQ multiplex PCR assay. Entries here come from immuneACCESS through TCRdb and include only in-frame sequences with V and J called. Some clones fail to appear in such tables; in the studies checked, an unresolved V gene covers under half of the shortfall, and the cause of the remainder is unknown. In this sample the table shows approximately 270,000 clones, roughly 85% of which occur a single time. The ten top clones hold approximately 2% of the sample. The sequenced sample consisted of PBMCs or T cells enriched from blood (not recorded which). The receptors were sampled from a woman in her 50s who had recovered from COVID-19.

This rearrangement joins TRBV30 to TRBJ2-7; 10 positions match TRBD1. Germline values: CDR1 GTSNPN, CDR2 SVGIG (reference sequence). The CDR3 runs to 13 residues. V dropped 2 bases and J dropped 7; count of bases not matched to a gene: 5. CDR3 loop: CAWSRQGAWEQYF. The CDR3 region has the DNA TGTGCCTGGAGTAGACAGGGGGCGTGGGAGCAGTACTTC.

This sequence joins TRBV11-3 and TRBJ2-1; D ambiguous. This CDR3 spans 12 amino acids. Per the germline V gene, CDR1 is SGHNT and CDR2 is YENEEA. V shed 4 bases and J shed 6 bases, with 7 bases lying between them. The CDR3 loop is CASSSLSNEQFF. CDR3 sequence (DNA): TGTGCCAGCAGCTCACTCTCCAATGAGCAGTTCTTC. Based on the CDR3 plus reference TRBV11-3 and TRBJ2-1, the full variable domain is EAGVVQSPRYKIIEKKQPVAFWCNPISGHNTLYWYLQNLGQGPELLIRYENEEAVDDSQLPKDRFSAERLKGVDSTLKIQPAELGDSAVYLCASSSLSNEQFFGPGTRLTVL.

V gene TRBV28 combines with J gene TRBJ1-2, with 8 bases fitting TRBD1. CDR3 length: 17 amino acids. V was clipped by 6 bases and J by 1 base; unmatched bases: 13. The germline gives CDR1 MDHEN, CDR2 SYDVKM. CDR3 in amino acids: CASRNPGQVEGNYGYTF. The CDR3 coding sequence is TGTGCCAGCAGAAACCCGGGACAGGTGGAGGGTAACTATGGCTACACCTTC.

J is TRBJ2-5 and V is TRBV5-6; 9 bases align to TRBD2. CDR1 is SGHDT, CDR2 YYEEEE, per germline. With V trimmed by 2 bases and J by 5 bases, 7 bases remained unmatched. The CDR3 extends over 15 amino acids. The CDR3 DNA reads TGTGCCAGCAGCTTTAGGACTAGCGCCGGGGAGACCCAGTACTTC. It specifies CASSFRTSAGETQYF.

V is TRBV19 and J is TRBJ2-2; 10 bases map to TRBD2. The junction had 13 bases not matched to a gene; V was cut back by 11 bases and J by 4 bases. This CDR3 spans 16 amino acids. Germline loops: CDR1 LNHDA, CDR2 SQIVND (reference sequence). This chain's CDR3 is CAVGGLAFDGTGELFF. The CDR3 DNA sequence: TGTGCCGTAGGGGGACTAGCGTTCGACGGCACCGGGGAGCTGTTTTTT.

The V and J genes are TRBV18 and TRBJ2-1; weak D call: TRBD1 (6 bases). The V gene lost 6 bases and the J gene lost 5 bases, with 20 bases spanning the gap. The CDR3 totals 16 residues. Germline assignment: CDR1 KGHSH and CDR2 LQKENI. In nucleotides, the CDR3 is TGTGCCAGCTCGCCCGCAGACAGGAAGTTAAACAATGAGCAGTTCTTC. It codes for CASSPADRKLNNEQFF. Looking up the rest from reference TRBV18 and TRBJ2-1 gives the full variable domain: NAGVMQNPRHLVRRRGQEARLRCSPMKGHSHVYWYRQLPEEGLKFMVYLQKENIIDESGMPKERFSAEFPKEGPSILRIQQVVRGDSAAYFCASSPADRKLNNEQFFGPGTRLTVL.

V usage is TRBV5-1 and J usage is TRBJ2-1, with 11 bases that match TRBD1. The CDR3 is 15 amino acids. J gave up 6 bases and V 4 bases, and 6 bases lay outside the gene matches. Germline V lookup: CDR1 SGHRS, CDR2 YFSETQ. The CDR3 loop is CASSRGTGGGNEQFF. The CDR3 DNA reads TGCGCCAGCAGCCGGGGGACAGGGGGTGGCAATGAGCAGTTCTTC.

J is TRBJ2-5 and V is TRBV15; D might be TRBD2 (5 bases). In germline, CDR1 is LNHNV, CDR2 YYDKDF (reference sequence). The CDR3 sequence is 13 residues long. Trimming took off 1 base at V and 7 bases at J, with 10 bases between the two ends. In nucleotides, the CDR3 is TGTGCCACCAGCAGAGTTTTAGAGGGGACCCAGTACTTC. This codes for CATSRVLEGTQYF.

This clone was found once. This rearrangement joins TRBV7-2 to TRBJ1-1, with unresolved D. The CDR3 sequence is 14 residues long. In germline, CDR1 is SGHTA, CDR2 FQGNSA. Between the trimmed V and J ends, which lost 1 base and 5 bases, there was a span of 11 bases. The CDR3 DNA follows: TGTGCCAGCAGCTTAGAGTGGGCTGAGACTGAAGCTTTCTTT. Translated: CASSLEWAETEAFF.

The V gene is TRBV7-8, the J gene TRBJ2-7; either TRBD1 or TRBD2 may supply D (5 bases each). The germline V gene has CDR1 SGHVS and CDR2 FQNEAQ. CDR3 length: 15 residues. V was shortened by 5 bases and J by 0 bases, with 14 bases between the two germline ends. The CDR3 coding sequence is TGTGCCAGCAGCGTAGAGGGGATTAGCTCCTACGAGCAGTACTTC. Residues: CASSVEGISSYEQYF.

This clone has just one count. The V gene is TRBV10-3, the J gene TRBJ2-7; D is uncertain. The length of the CDR3 is 13 residues. Trimming pared 4 bases from V and 3 bases from J, leaving 10 bases between. The germline gives CDR1 ENHRY, CDR2 SYGVKD. The CDR3, as DNA: TGTGCCATCAGTGGTCCACGCGACTACGAGCAGTACTTC. Translating gives CAISGPRDYEQYF.

The rearrangement links TRBV10-3 to TRBJ2-5; perhaps TRBD2 as D (6 bases). CDR3 length equals 15 residues. Trimming removed 5 bases from V and 2 bases from J, with 15 bases in between. The germline CDR1 and CDR2 sequences are ENHRY and SYGVKD. The CDR3 loop reads CAISPQPGTQETQYF. The CDR3 nucleotides read TGTGCCATCAGTCCCCAGCCGGGGACTCAAGAGACCCAGTACTTC.

This chain uses TRBV28 with TRBJ2-3; possible D gene TRBD1, 5 bases. With 3 bases removed from V and 0 bases from J, the gap between germline ends came to 7 bases. CDR1 and CDR2 (germline): MDHEN, SYDVKM. The CDR3 runs to 14 residues. The CDR3 DNA reads TGTGCCAGCAGTTTGACAGCTAGCACAGATACGCAGTATTTT. Encoded protein: CASSLTASTDTQYF.

J is TRBJ2-1 and V is TRBV29-1, with 9 bases that match TRBD1. Losses at the gene ends were 6 bases for V and 5 bases for J; bases not matched to a gene: 8. Germline values: CDR1 SQVTM, CDR2 ANQGSEA. The CDR3 is made up of 14 amino acids. This CDR3 reads CSVTSRDRDNEQFF. In DNA, the CDR3 is TGCAGCGTGACGTCCCGGGACAGGGACAATGAGCAGTTCTTC.

J is TRBJ1-2 and V is TRBV7-9; no clear D. V was trimmed by 4 bases and J by 4 bases, leaving 7 bases between them. Germline V gene data show CDR1 as SEHNR and CDR2 as FQNEAQ (reference sequence). The CDR3 extends over 12 amino acids. CDR3: CASSSKFYGYTF. DNA of the CDR3: TGTGCCAGCAGCTCAAAATTCTATGGCTACACCTTC.

The CDR3 here is CASGRDFSGNTIYF. CDR3 coding DNA: TGTGCCAGCGGCAGGGATTTTTCCGGAAACACCATATATTTT. This chain links TRBV2 with TRBJ1-3, with a possible D match to TRBD1 (5 bases). This CDR3 contains 14 residues. Germline V gene lookup returns CDR1 SNHLY and CDR2 FYNNEI. V lost 8 bases to trimming and J lost 4 bases, with 15 bases between them.

The chain recombines TRBV6-5 with TRBJ2-2; 11 bases map to TRBD1. V was pared by 7 bases and J by 6 bases, with 4 bases of the junction left unmatched. Germline loops: CDR1 MNHEY, CDR2 SVGAGI. The CDR3 has 14 amino acids. CDR3 nucleotides: TGTGCCAGCAAGGGACAGGGGGTCGCCGGGGAGCTGTTTTTT. Its protein product is CASKGQGVAGELFF.

The CDR3 sequence is CAISFSIQEHGYTF. CDR3 nucleotide sequence: TGTGCCATCAGTTTCTCGATACAGGAGCATGGCTACACCTTC. This chain links TRBV10-3 with TRBJ1-2, with TRBD1 as a possible D gene (5 bases). V shed 5 bases and J shed 6 bases, with 16 bases lying between them. Germline CDR1 is ENHRY and CDR2 is SYGVKD. This CDR3 contains 14 residues.

The chain links TRBV7-2 to TRBJ2-7, with D perhaps TRBD2 (6 bases). The CDR3 contains 15 residues. In germline, CDR1 is SGHTA, CDR2 FQGNSA. Trimming stripped 0 bases from V and 2 bases from J, with 11 bases between. CDR3 loop: CASSLASGEAYEQYF. In nucleotides, the CDR3 is TGTGCCAGCAGCTTAGCGTCGGGAGAGGCCTACGAGCAGTACTTC. The full variable domain, completed using reference TRBV7-2 and TRBJ2-7, is GAGVSQSPSNKVTEKGKDVELRCDPISGHTALYWYRQSLGQGLEFLIYFQGNSAPDKSGLPSDRFSAERTGGSVSTLTIQRTQQEDSAVYLCASSLASGEAYEQYFGPGTRLTVT.

V gene TRBV13 combines with J gene TRBJ2-3; D ambiguous. V shed 6 bases and J shed 6 bases, with 19 bases lying between them. This CDR3 spans 15 amino acids. CDR1 and CDR2 from the germline V gene are PRHDT and FYEKMQ (reference sequence). The CDR3 is CASSLSFFPPDTQYF. The CDR3 nucleotides are TGTGCCAGCAGTTTGAGCTTCTTCCCGCCCGATACGCAGTATTTT.

This chain uses TRBV28 with TRBJ2-4, with TRBD2 identical over 8 bases. V lost 7 bases, J lost 10 bases, and 9 bases stayed unmatched. Per the germline V gene, CDR1 is MDHEN and CDR2 is SYDVKM. This CDR3 spans 13 amino acids. CDR3 protein: CASTPGGGGIQYF. The CDR3 nucleotides are TGTGCCAGCACCCCGGGAGGGGGGGGGATTCAGTACTTC.

This rearrangement joins TRBV7-8 to TRBJ1-6; D may be TRBD1 (5 bases). The CDR3 is 14 amino acids. The V gene's germline CDR1 is SGHVS and CDR2 FQNEAQ. V lost 3 bases to trimming and J lost 8 bases, with 11 bases between them. The CDR3 reads CASSLTAWDSPLHF. The CDR3 nucleotides read TGTGCCAGCAGCTTGACAGCCTGGGATTCACCCCTCCACTTT.

The V gene is TRBV27, the J gene TRBJ1-5; TRBD1 matches 12 bases. V lost 6 bases, J lost 3 bases, and 6 bases stayed unmatched. Germline assignment: CDR1 MNHEY and CDR2 SMNVEV (reference sequence). The CDR3 contains 16 residues. The CDR3 loop reads CASSHGTGGDNQPQHF. CDR3 nucleotide sequence: TGTGCCAGCAGCCATGGGACAGGGGGCGACAATCAGCCCCAGCATTTT.

The chain carries TRBV9 and TRBJ2-1; the D gene is possibly TRBD2 (5 bases). V lost 3 bases to trimming and J lost 1 base, with 17 bases between them. Germline CDR1 and CDR2: SGDLS and YYNGEE. The CDR3 sequence is 17 residues long. CDR3: CASSERTGRRSYNEQFF. Here the CDR3 DNA reads TGTGCCAGCAGCGAGCGGACTGGGAGAAGATCCTACAATGAGCAGTTCTTC.

This clone came up a few times. The sample holds other DNA sequences that translate to the same CDR3. The chain couples TRBV20-1 to TRBJ2-7; 7 bases agree with TRBD1. This CDR3 region has 11 residues. CDR1 is DFQATT and CDR2 is SNEGSKA in the germline V gene (reference sequence). With V trimmed by 5 bases and J by 3 bases, 1 base remained unmatched. The CDR3: CSARQGYEQYF. CDR3 DNA sequence: TGCAGTGCTCGACAGGGCTACGAGCAGTACTTC.

This clone was detected only a few times. The chain combines TRBV2 with TRBJ2-7; D may be TRBD2 (6 bases). V lost 10 bases and J lost 6, with 16 bases in between. CDR1 is SNHLY, CDR2 FYNNEI, per germline. The CDR3 totals 12 residues. Here the CDR3 reads CATHNTGGEQYF. In DNA form, the CDR3 reads TGTGCCACCCACAACACCGGGGGCGAGCAGTACTTC. Drawing the rest from reference TRBV2 and TRBJ2-7, the complete variable domain is EPEVTQTPSHQVTQMGQEVILRCVPISNHLYFYWYRQILGQKVEFLVSFYNNEISEKSEIFDDQFSVERPDGSNFTLKIRSTKLEDSAMYFCATHNTGGEQYFGPGTRLTVT.

The chain couples TRBV19 to TRBJ2-7, with TRBD2 as a possible D gene (5 bases). Looked up from germline, CDR1 is LNHDA and CDR2 is SQIVND (reference sequence). V was clipped by 9 bases and J by 7 bases, with 19 bases between them. This CDR3 has 13 amino acids. This chain's CDR3 is CASREPNRGEQYF. The CDR3 coding sequence is TGTGCCAGCCGCGAGCCTAACCGAGGGGAGCAGTACTTC.